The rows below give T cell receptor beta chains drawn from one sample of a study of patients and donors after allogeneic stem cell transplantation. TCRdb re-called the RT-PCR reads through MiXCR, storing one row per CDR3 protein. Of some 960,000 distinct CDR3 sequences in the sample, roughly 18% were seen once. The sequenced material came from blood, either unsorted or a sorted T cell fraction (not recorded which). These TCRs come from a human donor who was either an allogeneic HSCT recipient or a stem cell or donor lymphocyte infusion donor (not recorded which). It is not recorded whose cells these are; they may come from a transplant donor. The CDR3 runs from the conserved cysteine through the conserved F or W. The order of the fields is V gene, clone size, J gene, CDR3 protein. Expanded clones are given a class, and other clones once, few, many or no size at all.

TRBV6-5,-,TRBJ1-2,CASSYGDRGRNGYTF
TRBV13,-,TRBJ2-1,CASSHRGTPQFF
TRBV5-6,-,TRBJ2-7,CASYNRGSSYEQYF
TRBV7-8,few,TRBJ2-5,CASSPRRVGETQYF
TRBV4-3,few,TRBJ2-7,CASSQDNLGTDEQYF
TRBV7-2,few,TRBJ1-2,CASSLSAISSGYTF
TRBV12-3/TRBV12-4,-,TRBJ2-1,CASRITGLYNEQFF
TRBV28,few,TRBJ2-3,CASSEGTGTSTQYF
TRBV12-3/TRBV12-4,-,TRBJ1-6,CASSNGQGLGSPLHF
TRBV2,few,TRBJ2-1,CASMMGLAIEQFF
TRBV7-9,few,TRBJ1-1,CASSLADGTAFQEAFF
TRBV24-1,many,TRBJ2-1,CATSDHAGTGGNEQFF
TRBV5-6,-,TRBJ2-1,CASSSSGLAGGYLYNEQFF
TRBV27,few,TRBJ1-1,CASQKGSRGLLMNTEAFF
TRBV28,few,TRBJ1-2,CASSRMDRPTF
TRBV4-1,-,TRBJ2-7,CASSHEIPGQILTYEQYF
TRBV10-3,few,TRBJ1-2,CAISFTTGKVSGYTF
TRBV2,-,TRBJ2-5,CASSEASYWRATETQYF
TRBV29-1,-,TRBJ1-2,CSVVSRDTPNYGYTF
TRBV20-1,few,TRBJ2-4,CSASTAKNIQYF
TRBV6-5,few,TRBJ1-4,CASRAGTEKLFF
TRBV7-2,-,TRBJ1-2,CASSFRQVASGYTF
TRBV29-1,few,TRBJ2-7,CSVVVDKRGIGQYF
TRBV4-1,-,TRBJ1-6,CASRYDGGALHF
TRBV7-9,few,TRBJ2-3,CASSFRTSGGSNTQYF
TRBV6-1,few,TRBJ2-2,CASSKGQGGTGELFF
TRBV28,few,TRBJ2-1,CASSRRGTRWSEQFF
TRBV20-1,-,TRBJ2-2,CSARPGQGPGELFF
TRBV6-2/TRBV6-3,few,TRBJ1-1,CASGQGALNTEAFF
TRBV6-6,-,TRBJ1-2,CASSFGTEYGYTF
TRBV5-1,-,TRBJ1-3,CASSRVSGLDGNTIYF